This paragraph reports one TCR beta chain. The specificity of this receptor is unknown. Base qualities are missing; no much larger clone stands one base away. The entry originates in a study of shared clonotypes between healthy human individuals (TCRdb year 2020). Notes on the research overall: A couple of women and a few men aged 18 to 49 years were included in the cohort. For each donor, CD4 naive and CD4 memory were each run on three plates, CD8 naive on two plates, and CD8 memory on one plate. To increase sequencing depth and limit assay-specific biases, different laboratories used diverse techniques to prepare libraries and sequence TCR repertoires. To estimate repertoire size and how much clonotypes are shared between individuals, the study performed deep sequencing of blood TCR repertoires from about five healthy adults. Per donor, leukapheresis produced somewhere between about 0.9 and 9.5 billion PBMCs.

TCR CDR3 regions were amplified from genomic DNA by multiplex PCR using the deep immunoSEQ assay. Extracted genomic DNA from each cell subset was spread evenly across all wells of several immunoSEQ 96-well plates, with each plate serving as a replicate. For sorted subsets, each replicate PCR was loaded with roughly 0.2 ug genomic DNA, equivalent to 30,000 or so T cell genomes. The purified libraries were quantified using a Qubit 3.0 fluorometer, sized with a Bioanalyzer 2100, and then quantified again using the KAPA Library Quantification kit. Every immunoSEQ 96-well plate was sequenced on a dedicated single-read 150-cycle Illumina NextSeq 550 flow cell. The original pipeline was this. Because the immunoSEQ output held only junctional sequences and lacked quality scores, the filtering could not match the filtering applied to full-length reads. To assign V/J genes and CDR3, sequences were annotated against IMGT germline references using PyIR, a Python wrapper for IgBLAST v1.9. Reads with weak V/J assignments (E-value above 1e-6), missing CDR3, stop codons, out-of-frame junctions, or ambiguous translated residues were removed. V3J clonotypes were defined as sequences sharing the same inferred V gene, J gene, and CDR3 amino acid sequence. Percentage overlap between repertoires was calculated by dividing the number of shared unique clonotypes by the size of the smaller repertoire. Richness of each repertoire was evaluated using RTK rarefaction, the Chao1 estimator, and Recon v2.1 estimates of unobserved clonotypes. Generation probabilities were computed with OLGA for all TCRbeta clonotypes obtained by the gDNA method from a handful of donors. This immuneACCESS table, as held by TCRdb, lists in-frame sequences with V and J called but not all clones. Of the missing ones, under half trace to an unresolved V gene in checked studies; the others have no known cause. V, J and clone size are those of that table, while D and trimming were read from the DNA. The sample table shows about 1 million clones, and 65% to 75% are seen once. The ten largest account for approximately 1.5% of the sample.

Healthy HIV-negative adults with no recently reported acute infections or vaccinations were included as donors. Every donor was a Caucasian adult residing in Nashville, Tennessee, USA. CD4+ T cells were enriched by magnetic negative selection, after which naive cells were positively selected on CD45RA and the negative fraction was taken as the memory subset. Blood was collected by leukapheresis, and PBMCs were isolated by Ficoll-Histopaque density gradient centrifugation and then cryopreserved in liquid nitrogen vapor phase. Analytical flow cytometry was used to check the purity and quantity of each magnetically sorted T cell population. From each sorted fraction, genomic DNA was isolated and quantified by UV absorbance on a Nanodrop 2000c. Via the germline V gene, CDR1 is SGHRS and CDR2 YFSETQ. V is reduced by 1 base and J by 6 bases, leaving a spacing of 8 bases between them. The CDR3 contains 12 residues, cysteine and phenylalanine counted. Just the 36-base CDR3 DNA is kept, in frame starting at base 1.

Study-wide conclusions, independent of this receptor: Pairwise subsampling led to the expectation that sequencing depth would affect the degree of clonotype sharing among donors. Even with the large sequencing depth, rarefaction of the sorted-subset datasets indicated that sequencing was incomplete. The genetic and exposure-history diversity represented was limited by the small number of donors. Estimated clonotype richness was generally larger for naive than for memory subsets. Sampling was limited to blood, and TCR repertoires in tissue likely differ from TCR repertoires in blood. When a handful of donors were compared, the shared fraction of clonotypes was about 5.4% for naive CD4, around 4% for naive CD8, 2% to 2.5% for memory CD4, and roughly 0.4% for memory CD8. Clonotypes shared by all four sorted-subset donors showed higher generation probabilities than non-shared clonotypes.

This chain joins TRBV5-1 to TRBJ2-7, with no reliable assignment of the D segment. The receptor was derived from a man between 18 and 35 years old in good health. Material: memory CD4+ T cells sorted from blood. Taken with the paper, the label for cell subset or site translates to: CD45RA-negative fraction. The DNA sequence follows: TGCGCCAGCAGCTTGAAAGGGCGCGAGCAGTACTTC. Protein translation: CASSLKGREQYF.